The TCR beta chain under discussion was sequenced for a study of control samples from healthy donors and cancer patients. CDR3 length: 15 residues. V was pared by 4 bases and J by 1 base, with 9 bases between. Germline V gives CDR1 SGHRS, CDR2 YFSETQ. Profiled with immunoSEQ multiplex PCR; TCRdb holds only in-frame clones, not every one. The sample lists roughly 63,000 clones, almost 90% occurring once. The source material was PBMCs. V is TRBV5-1 and J is TRBJ2-6, with D maybe TRBD1 (5 bases). The sequence was collected from a man in his sixties with colorectal cancer. CDR3 sequence: CASSLDSSGANVLTF. The CDR3 coding sequence is TGCGCCAGCAGCCTAGACAGTTCTGGGGCCAACGTCCTGACTTTC.